Included here is one TCR beta chain sequence, with context. The sample belongs to a study of read filtering for tumor transcriptome and immune sequencing. The CDR3 has 12 amino acids. Losses at the gene ends were 6 bases for V and 4 bases for J; bases not matched to a gene: 2. From 400 to 450 ng of RNA, a library with molecular barcoded alpha/delta and beta/gamma adaptors was made. TCRdb used MiXCR to reprocess the reads, holding one entry per CDR3 protein. Among approximately 58,000 distinct CDR3 sequences, approximately 22% were seen once, and the ten largest hold roughly 15%. The receptor comes from a donor older than 35 with multiple myeloma. Sequenced sample: a population of CD138-negative cells sorted from bone marrow. The V gene is TRBV12-3 or TRBV12-4, the J gene TRBJ2-5; 7 bases agree with TRBD1. The CDR3 bases are TGTGCCAGCAGGGCAGGGGGAGAGACCCAGTACTTC. Its translation is CASRAGGETQYF.